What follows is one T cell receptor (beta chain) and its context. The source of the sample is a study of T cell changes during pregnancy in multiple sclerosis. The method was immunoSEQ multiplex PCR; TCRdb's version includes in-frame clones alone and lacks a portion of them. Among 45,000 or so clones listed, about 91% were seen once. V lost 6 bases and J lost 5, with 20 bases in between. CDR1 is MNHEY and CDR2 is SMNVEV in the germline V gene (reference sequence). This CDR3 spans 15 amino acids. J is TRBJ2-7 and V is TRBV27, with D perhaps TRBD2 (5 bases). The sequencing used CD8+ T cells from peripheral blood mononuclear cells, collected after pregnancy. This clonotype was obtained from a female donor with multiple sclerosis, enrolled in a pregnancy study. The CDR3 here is CASSITAARGNEQYF. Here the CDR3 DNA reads TGTGCCAGCAGCATTACAGCGGCAAGAGGGAACGAGCAGTACTTC.